This is a list of T cell receptor beta chains from one sample in a study of blood T cells in healthy people across ages. TCRdb itself ran the 5' RACE reads through MiXCR, one entry per CDR3 protein. The table shows approximately 1,000,000 distinct CDR3 sequences, with more than 40% occurring only once. Source material: blood. The receptors originated from a woman aged 60-70 years in good health. Each CDR3 is given with its conserved first and last residue. Fields, in order: J gene, clone size, V gene, D gene, CDR3 DNA, CDR3 protein. The D gene is left open where the match is weak. Clone size is given for some rows only: seen once, a few or many times, or a class if the clone is expanded.

>TRBJ2-3|.|TRBV7-3|.
TGTGCCAACAGCTTAATCGGACTTTCTAGCACAGATACGCAGTATTTT
CANSLIGLSSTDTQYF
>TRBJ2-3|few|TRBV20-1|.
TGCAGTGCTTACCCCAGGGAGGATACGCAGTATTTT
CSAYPREDTQYF
>TRBJ2-1|few|TRBV5-1|.
TGCGCCAGCAGCTTGGATGAGAGGTTGCCCTCGAATGAGCAGTTCTTC
CASSLDERLPSNEQFF
>TRBJ1-1|.|TRBV30|TRBD1
TGTGCCTGGAGTAGGGGACAGGGAGGAACTGAAGCTTTCTTT
CAWSRGQGGTEAFF
>TRBJ2-7|.|TRBV7-9|.
TGTGCCAGCAATCCCCTAAGCGGACCACCAAACGAGCAGTACTTC
CASNPLSGPPNEQYF
>TRBJ1-4|once|TRBV30|TRBD1
TGTGCCTGGAGTGTACAGGGGGCACAAGGAGAAAAACTGTTTTTT
CAWSVQGAQGEKLFF
>TRBJ2-3|.|TRBV20-1|.
TGCAGTGCGGGAGGCGAAGTCTATGCAGATACGCAGTATTTT
CSAGGEVYADTQYF
>TRBJ1-5|.|TRBV6-5|.
TGTGCCAGCAGTTACTCGCAGGGTAGCAATCAGCCCCAGCATTTT
CASSYSQGSNQPQHF
>TRBJ2-7|.|TRBV5-1|TRBD2
TGCGCCAGCAGCTTGCAGACTAGCAGTGAGCAGTACTTC
CASSLQTSSEQYF
>TRBJ2-2|.|TRBV5-1|.
TGCGCCAGCAGCTTTGCACGGCCCACCGGGGAGCTGTTTTTT
CASSFARPTGELFF
>TRBJ2-1|.|TRBV12-5|.
TGTGCTAGTGGTTCCCGGGGCAGGGGTGATGAGCAGTTCTTC
CASGSRGRGDEQFF
>TRBJ2-5|few|TRBV5-1|.
TGTGCCAGCAGCTTAGAGGGGTTCCAAGAGACCCAGTACTTC
CASSLEGFQETQYF
>TRBJ2-1|.|TRBV27|TRBD2
TGTGCCAGCACCCCATATGCTAGCGGGTACAATGAGCAGTTCTTC
CASTPYASGYNEQFF
>TRBJ1-5|few|TRBV28|.
TGTGCCAGCAATTTACAGGGTTGGGCTCAGCCCCAGCATTTT
CASNLQGWAQPQHF
>TRBJ1-2|.|TRBV20-1|.
TGCAGTGCCGCTTTCTCATACGGCTACACCTTC
CSAAFSYGYTF
>TRBJ2-4|.|TRBV7-9|.
TGTGCCAGCAGCTCCGGCGGGATTAAAAACATTCAGTACTTC
CASSSGGIKNIQYF
>TRBJ2-1|.|TRBV20-1|.
TGCAGTGCTGTAGCGGAGTACCAAGAGACCCAGTTCTTC
CSAVAEYQETQFF
>TRBJ1-5|.|TRBV20-1|TRBD1
TGCAGTGCTAGACCTGGGACAGGGTGGCAGCCCCAGCATTTT
CSARPGTGWQPQHF
>TRBJ2-5|few|TRBV12-3/TRBV12-4|TRBD1
TGTGCCAGCAGTTTACAGGGGGTCGAGACCCAGTACTTC
CASSLQGVETQYF
>TRBJ2-1|.|TRBV4-1|.
TGCGCCAGCAGCCAACTACCCGGGAGTAACGATGAGCAGTTCTTC
CASSQLPGSNDEQFF
>TRBJ2-1|.|TRBV28|.
TGTGCCAGCAGCCCCGCTTGGGATGAGCAGTTCTTC
CASSPAWDEQFF
>TRBJ2-7|.|TRBV7-9|.
TGTGCCAGCAGCCCAGGCCTAAAGGACGAGCAGTACTTC
CASSPGLKDEQYF
>TRBJ2-1|.|TRBV11-1|.
TGTGCCAGCAGCCCCCGGGCAGCTTACAATGAGCAGTTCTTC
CASSPRAAYNEQFF
>TRBJ2-7|.|TRBV27|.
TGTGCCAGCAGAGCCCTCATTGGGGGCTACTCCTACGAGCAGTACTTC
CASRALIGGYSYEQYF
>TRBJ2-5|.|TRBV12-3/TRBV12-4|TRBD2
TGTGCCAGCAGTCCCCGGGGTAGCGGGAATGATGAGCAGTACTTC
CASSPRGSGNDEQYF
>TRBJ2-5|once|TRBV11-2|.
TGTGCCAGCAGCTCGGCTTACATGTTCGGGACAAGGACCTCCACCGGTTACAATGAGCAGTACTTC
CASSSAYMFGTRTSTGYNEQYF
>TRBJ2-4|few|TRBV28|TRBD1
TGTGCCAGTGAACAGGGGTCCGCCAAAAACATTCAGTACTTC
CASEQGSAKNIQYF
>TRBJ2-7|.|TRBV12-3/TRBV12-4|.
TGTGCCAGCAGTTTGGTCCCTGGTGGGGGAGTCTTCTACGAGCAGTACTTC
CASSLVPGGGVFYEQYF
>TRBJ2-1|few|TRBV7-9|.
TGTGCCAGCAGCCCCCAGGGTTCAGGGGTCGATGAGCAGTTCTTC
CASSPQGSGVDEQFF
>TRBJ2-1|many|TRBV5-4|.
TGTGCCAGCAGTTCCCAGGGGTTAAATGAGCAGTTCTTC
CASSSQGLNEQFF
>TRBJ2-3|.|TRBV5-1|TRBD1
TGCGCCAGCAGCTTGGAGGGGACAGGGGTAGATACGCAGTATTTT
CASSLEGTGVDTQYF
>TRBJ2-4|few|TRBV27|.
TGTGCCAGCAGTTTGACAGGATCGTCTACAAACATTCAGTACTTC
CASSLTGSSTNIQYF
>TRBJ2-5|.|TRBV3-1|.
TGTGCCAGCCGTATGTGGGCTAGCGAGTCGTGGGAGACCCAGTACTTC
CASRMWASESWETQYF
>TRBJ1-2|.|TRBV27|.
TGTGCCAACAGTTTAAAGGGGCAGGGCTTCTATGGCTACACCTTC
CANSLKGQGFYGYTF
>TRBJ2-5|few|TRBV6-1|.
TGTGCCAGCAGTGAGGGTTTGACAGGGAGGACATTAGAGACCCAGTACTTC
CASSEGLTGRTLETQYF
>TRBJ2-4|many|TRBV10-3|TRBD2
TGTGCCATCAGTGAGGGTAGCGGGCTAGCCAAAAACATTCAGTACTTC
CAISEGSGLAKNIQYF
>TRBJ1-1|.|TRBV15|TRBD1
TGTCCCACCAGCAAACCAAAGGGGGCAGGGCCCATGAACACTGAAGCTTTCTTT
CPTSKPKGAGPMNTEAFF
>TRBJ2-7|.|TRBV28|.
TGTGCCAGCAGTCCATATTGCGAGCAGTACTTC
CASSPYCEQYF
>TRBJ2-1|few|TRBV3-1|TRBD2
TGTGCCAGCAGCCAAGCGGGAGGGCGCTTTTATGAGCAGTTCTTC
CASSQAGGRFYEQFF
>TRBJ2-5|.|TRBV11-2|TRBD1
TGTGCCAGCAGCCAAGCCCAGACAGGGGGCTTGCGAGAGACCCAGTACTTC
CASSQAQTGGLRETQYF
>TRBJ1-5|.|TRBV12-5|TRBD1
TGTGCTAGTGGGCCCTGGGGACAGGGCAGGGATCAGCCCCAGCATTTT
CASGPWGQGRDQPQHF
>TRBJ2-7|many|TRBV20-1|.
TGCAGTGCTCCCAGAGGGGGACAACCTATCTACGAGCAGTACTTC
CSAPRGGQPIYEQYF
>TRBJ1-4|.|TRBV2|.
TGTGCCAGCCAGACGCAAGGGCGTAAGGAAAAACTGTTTTTT
CASQTQGRKEKLFF
>TRBJ2-7|many|TRBV20-1|.
TGCAGTGCAAACCTCGACTCAACGGCGGAGCAGTACTTC
CSANLDSTAEQYF
>TRBJ1-2|.|TRBV27|.
TGTGCCAGCAGTTTTGACCTCAATAACTATGGCTACACCTTC
CASSFDLNNYGYTF
>TRBJ1-6|.|TRBV2|TRBD1
TGTGCCAGCAGTGAAGACAGGGGTCCTTCACCCCTCCACTTT
CASSEDRGPSPLHF
>TRBJ1-1|.|TRBV4-1|TRBD1
TGCGCCAGCAGCCAAGAGAAGGGACAGGGAGGTACTGAAGCTTTCTTT
CASSQEKGQGGTEAFF
>TRBJ2-7|.|TRBV7-8|TRBD2
TGTGCCAGCAACTTAGGGCGGGAGGAACGAAAGTTAGGGCAGTACTTC
CASNLGREERKLGQYF
>TRBJ2-1|few|TRBV29-1|.
TGCAGCGTTGGCGGGCCCTACAATGAGCAGTTCTTC
CSVGGPYNEQFF
>TRBJ1-5|once|TRBV6-5|.
TGTGCCAGCACTCAGGGAAGCAATCAGCCCCAGCATTTT
CASTQGSNQPQHF
>TRBJ2-5|.|TRBV5-1|.
TGCGCCAGCAGCTTTAAAGGGCACGGGACCACCTATCAAGAGACCCAGTACTTC
CASSFKGHGTTYQETQYF
>TRBJ2-5|few|TRBV5-1|.
TGCGCCAGCAGCTCCGGGACACTAACGGCGGAGACCCAGTACTTC
CASSSGTLTAETQYF
>TRBJ1-1|.|TRBV5-1|.
TGCGCCAGCAGCTCTGGAGGGGGGCGTTTTACTGAAGCTTTCTTT
CASSSGGGRFTEAFF
>TRBJ2-5|.|TRBV5-1|.
TGCGCCAGCAGCTTGTTTCCAGAGACAATTCAAGAGACCCAGTACTTC
CASSLFPETIQETQYF
>TRBJ2-5|.|TRBV12-3/TRBV12-4|.
TGTGCCAGCAGCAACCCCCGAGGGACCCAGTACTTC
CASSNPRGTQYF